A selection of T cell receptor beta chains follows, all from one sample in a study of pediatric ulcerative colitis. Assay: immunoSEQ multiplex PCR; the TCRdb copy retains only in-frame clones and omits some. The data show roughly 30,000 clones, around 80% seen once. The sequencing input was blood. The receptor source for this set is a boy between 5 and 17 years old with severe ulcerative colitis. Both conserved end residues are part of each CDR3. Each record gives: clone size, D gene, V gene, J gene, CDR3 protein, CDR3 DNA. D genes are given only for firm matches. Rows give clone size only sometimes, using once, few, many, or a class for an expanded clone.

NA	TRBD1	TRBV5-1	TRBJ1-1	CASSPGTGVSFF	TGCGCCAGCAGCCCCGGGACAGGGGTATCTTTCTTT
NA	NA	TRBV9	TRBJ1-3	CASSVGGGKTGNTIYF	TGTGCCAGCAGCGTAGGGGGAGGAAAGACTGGAAACACCATATATTTT
once	NA	TRBV7-9	TRBJ1-1	CASSLPGALRNTEAFF	TGTGCCAGCAGCCTCCCGGGGGCCCTGAGGAACACTGAAGCTTTCTTT
NA	NA	TRBV20-1	TRBJ2-7	CSAAQGNEQYF	TGCAGTGCTGCACAGGGAAACGAGCAGTACTTC
once	NA	TRBV5-4	TRBJ2-2	CASSLRVAGELFF	TGTGCCAGCAGCTTGCGGGTGGCCGGGGAGCTGTTTTTT
NA	NA	TRBV19	TRBJ1-1	CASSIAGSMNTEAFF	TGTGCCAGTAGTATCGCAGGGAGCATGAACACTGAAGCTTTCTTT
NA	NA	TRBV6-1	TRBJ2-1	CASSEQGTMNEQFF	TGTGCCAGCAGTGAACAGGGGACGATGAATGAGCAGTTCTTC
NA	NA	TRBV5-1	TRBJ1-3	CASSGGAGPSSGNTIYF	TGCGCCAGCAGCGGGGGGGCAGGCCCTAGCTCTGGAAACACCATATATTTT
NA	NA	TRBV6-5	TRBJ1-2	CAGSRGFIGYTF	TGTGCCGGCAGCCGGGGGTTCATTGGCTACACCTTC
NA	NA	TRBV2	TRBJ2-7	CASSEGGSWQSRYEQYF	TGTGCCAGCAGTGAGGGAGGTTCTTGGCAGAGTCGCTACGAGCAGTACTTC
NA	NA	TRBV6-6	TRBJ1-1	CASSYSNMNTEAFF	TGTGCCAGCAGTTACTCGAACATGAACACTGAAGCTTTCTTT
once	TRBD2	TRBV2	TRBJ2-1	CASSGRGEHPNEQFF	TGTGCCAGCAGTGGGCGGGGGGAGCACCCCAATGAGCAGTTCTTC
NA	NA	TRBV27	TRBJ2-7	CAGTVTGWASYEQYF	TGTGCCGGAACCGTAACAGGGTGGGCTTCCTACGAGCAGTACTTC
NA	NA	TRBV7-2	TRBJ1-6	CASSLVTGTNSPLHF	TGTGCCAGCAGCTTAGTAACGGGGACCAATTCACCCCTCCACTTT
NA	NA	TRBV18	TRBJ1-6	CASSPLQGKDSPLHF	TGTGCCAGCTCACCACTACAGGGAAAGGATTCACCCCTCCACTTT
NA	NA	TRBV6-5	TRBJ1-1	CASSGYSNTEAFF	TGTGCCAGCTCCGGGTATTCGAACACTGAAGCTTTCTTT
NA	NA	TRBV30	TRBJ1-2	CAWSDGAGNGYTF	TGTGCCTGGAGTGACGGGGCAGGGAATGGCTACACCTTC
NA	NA	TRBV7-2	TRBJ2-7	CASSSLGNEQYF	TGTGCCAGCAGCTCCCTGGGGAACGAGCAGTACTTC
NA	NA	TRBV7-9	TRBJ2-7	CASSFLGETYEQYF	TGTGCCAGCAGCTTTCTTGGAGAAACCTACGAGCAGTACTTC
NA	TRBD1	TRBV9	TRBJ1-2	CASSVDDRANYGYTF	TGTGCCAGCAGCGTAGATGACAGGGCCAACTATGGCTACACCTTC
NA	NA	TRBV5-1	TRBJ1-2	CASSFQGHRGYNYGYTF	TGCGCCAGCAGCTTCCAGGGTCATCGGGGGTATAACTATGGCTACACCTTC
NA	NA	TRBV19	TRBJ1-1	CASSIDPPENTEAFF	TGTGCCAGTAGTATAGATCCCCCGGAGAACACTGAAGCTTTCTTT